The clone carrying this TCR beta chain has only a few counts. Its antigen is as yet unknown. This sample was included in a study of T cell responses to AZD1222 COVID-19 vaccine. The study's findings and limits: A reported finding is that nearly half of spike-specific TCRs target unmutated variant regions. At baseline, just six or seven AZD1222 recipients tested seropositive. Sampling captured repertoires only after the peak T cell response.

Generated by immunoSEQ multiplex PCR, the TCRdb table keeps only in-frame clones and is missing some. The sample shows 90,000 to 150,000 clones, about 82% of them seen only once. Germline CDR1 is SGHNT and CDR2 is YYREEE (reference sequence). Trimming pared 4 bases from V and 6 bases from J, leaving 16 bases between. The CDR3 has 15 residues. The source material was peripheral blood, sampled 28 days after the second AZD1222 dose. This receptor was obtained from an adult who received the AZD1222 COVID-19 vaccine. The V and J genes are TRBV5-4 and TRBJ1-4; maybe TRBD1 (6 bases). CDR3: CASSNNRALDEKLFF. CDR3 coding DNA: TGTGCCAGCAGCAATAACAGGGCCCTTGATGAAAAACTGTTTTTT. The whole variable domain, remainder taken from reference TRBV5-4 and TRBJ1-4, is ETGVTQSPTHLIKTRGQQVTLRCSSQSGHNTVSWYQQALGQGPQFIFQYYREEENGRGNFPPRFSGLQFPNYSSELNVNALELDDSALYLCASSNNRALDEKLFFGSGTQLSVL.